This T cell receptor (beta chain) comes out of a study of T cell repertoires in cytomegalovirus infection. MiXCR, run by TCRdb on the reads, gives a single entry per CDR3 protein. This sample has 640,000 or so distinct CDR3 sequences, with 33% found just once. Overall study results and limits: HLA-C-restricted CMV-specific TCR beta clonotypes were dominant in the ex vivo response. Cumulative frequency (of public TCR beta family members) identified carriers of CMV plus the relevant HLA.

Germline V gene lookup returns CDR1 SNHLY and CDR2 FYNNEI. CDR3 size: 12 residues. Trimming left V 6 bases short and J 7 bases short, with 13 bases between. A note on this clonotype: The antigen is not known.

The TCR was taken from a human donor in good health (CMV status not recorded). Some clones in this sample may be carry-over from other donors' samples. The sequenced sample was cultured PBMCs, obtained from culture after CMV antigen stimulation. The genes are TRBV2 and TRBJ2-7, with a weak D call TRBD2 (7 bases). The CDR3 reads CASRGGLGEQYF. The DNA of the CDR3 is TGTGCCAGCAGGGGGGGGCTTGGGGAGCAGTACTTC. The full variable domain, its missing parts supplied by reference TRBV2 and TRBJ2-7, is EPEVTQTPSHQVTQMGQEVILRCVPISNHLYFYWYRQILGQKVEFLVSFYNNEISEKSEIFDDQFSVERPDGSNFTLKIRSTKLEDSAMYFCASRGGLGEQYFGPGTRLTVT.